This T cell receptor (beta chain) emerged from a study of T cells in Graves' hyperthyroidism and ophthalmopathy. In the study overall: Peripheral blood was obtained at initial diagnosis, preceding any treatment. General observations from the study: For ophthalmopathy, model prediction preceded onset by a median 6.5 months.

Thyroid ultrasound, orbital computed tomography, clinical symptoms, and serum thyroxine and TRAb underpinned diagnoses. Fresh 10 ml peripheral blood yielded PBMCs. This clonotype was observed many times. The antigen is not known. The CDR3 runs 13 residues. Germline V gene data show CDR1 as SNHLY and CDR2 as FYNNEI. The V and J ends lost 6 bases and 4 bases respectively, with 10 bases between them. RNA transcripts were the template for amplifying TCR beta CDR3 regions. TCR CDR3 regions were first amplified by RT-PCR with HTBI primers. MiXCR, run by TCRdb on the multiplex PCR reads, gives a single entry per CDR3 protein. This table holds about 520,000 distinct CDR3 sequences, 24% found once.

The chain employs TRBV2 and TRBJ1-3, with D uncertain. Sequencing was done on a sample of blood. The TCR originated in a woman aged 25 to 45 with Graves' ophthalmopathy. The CDR3 reads CASRPGGGNTIYF. CDR3 sequence (DNA): TGTGCCAGCAGGCCGGGCGGGGGAAACACCATATATTTT.